The entry that follows covers one T cell receptor beta chain sequence. The data derive from a study of early T cells in non-severe SARS-CoV-2 infection. Study context: Bulk RNA taken from unsorted whole blood was sequenced, leaving chains unpaired.

Germline lookup yields CDR1 MNHEY and CDR2 SVGAGI. V shed 8 bases and J 2 bases; nucleotides not matched to a gene: 7. The CDR3 runs 15 residues. Individual cDNA molecules were tagged with unique molecular identifiers. TCRdb reprocessed the 5' RACE reads via MiXCR and lists one record per CDR3 protein. The sample carries some 80,000 distinct CDR3 sequences, over 4% recorded once. The source material was whole blood, sampled at baseline. The clonotype was recovered from an adult who was a healthcare worker with PCR-confirmed SARS-CoV-2 infection or an uninfected control (not recorded which). The V call is TRBV6-5, the J call TRBJ2-7, with 12 bases aligning to TRBD2. CDR3 loop: CASQKTSGSPYEQYF. DNA for the CDR3: TGTGCCAGCCAAAAGACTAGCGGGAGCCCCTACGAGCAGTACTTC.